This entry concerns a single T cell receptor beta chain. The data are from a study of blood T cell repertoires in COVID-19. Background on the study: The United States, Italy and Spain were the sources of the acute and convalescent COVID-19 samples.

How the authors handled the data: Estimation of nucleated cell counts relied on the amplification of reference gene primers. The method was immunoSEQ multiplex PCR; TCRdb's version includes in-frame clones alone and lacks a portion of them. The V and J calls and clone size were taken over from that table, and D and trimming were inferred from the DNA. Among roughly 220,000 clones listed, more than 75% were seen once. The V gene's germline CDR1 is SGHRS and CDR2 YFSETQ. The CDR3 has 14 amino acids. With V trimmed by 0 bases and J by 5 bases, 1 base remained unmatched. This clonotype was sampled from a man older than 75 with acute or convalescent COVID-19. The genes are TRBV5-1 and TRBJ2-2; 7 bases fit TRBD1. Sequences were obtained from peripheral blood. The CDR3 sequence is CASSLEGQTGELFF. Here the CDR3 DNA reads TGCGCCAGCAGCTTGGAGGGACAGACCGGGGAGCTGTTTTTT.